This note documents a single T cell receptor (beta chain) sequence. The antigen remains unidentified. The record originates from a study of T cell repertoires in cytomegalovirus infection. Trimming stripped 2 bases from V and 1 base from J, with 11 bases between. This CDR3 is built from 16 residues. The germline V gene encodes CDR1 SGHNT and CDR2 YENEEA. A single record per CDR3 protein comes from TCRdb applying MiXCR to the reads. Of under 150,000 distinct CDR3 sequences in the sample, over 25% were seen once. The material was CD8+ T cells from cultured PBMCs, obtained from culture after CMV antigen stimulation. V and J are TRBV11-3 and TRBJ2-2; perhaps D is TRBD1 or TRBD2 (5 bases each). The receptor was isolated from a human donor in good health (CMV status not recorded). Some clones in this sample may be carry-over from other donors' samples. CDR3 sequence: CASSLRGAGNTGELFF. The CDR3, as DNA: TGTGCCAGCAGCTTACGAGGGGCAGGGAACACCGGGGAGCTGTTTTTT.